This is a list of T cell receptor beta chains from one sample in a study of blood T cell repertoires in COVID-19. The protocol was immunoSEQ multiplex PCR, while the TCRdb copy is restricted to in-frame clones and leaves out a portion. Of some 190,000 clones in the sample, 75% to 80% are singletons; the top ten hold just over 8.5%. The sample consisted of peripheral blood. The receptors shown here come from a woman between 45 and 65 years old with active or convalescent COVID-19. The conserved cysteine and the conserved F or W are not part of the CDR3 here. D genes are given only for firm matches.

D,V,CDR3
TRBD1,TRBV25-1,ASTPTGRGETQY
TRBD1,TRBV11-2,ASSRDRGQPQH
TRBD1,TRBV7-2,ASSLIQGAVAEAF
-,TRBV2,ASKGGPGNTIY
TRBD2,TRBV7-8,ASSLRGGLAGPSDTQY
-,TRBV7-8,ASSLGSADNSPLH
-,TRBV6-2/TRBV6-3,ASSYLGMNTEAF
TRBD1,TRBV7-8,ASSLGQGTNYGYT
TRBD1,TRBV19,ASIAETGTGYSPLH
TRBD1,TRBV23-1,ASSQSTGPTLAKNIQY
TRBD2,TRBV19,ASSIDSGASGLVGTQY
TRBD2,TRBV5-1,ASSSLAGALNEQF
-,TRBV30,AWRARGTNEQF
-,TRBV7-3,ASSLDQGEQY
TRBD2,TRBV3-1/TRBV3-2,ASSRKAGGQETQY